This entry concerns a single T cell receptor beta chain. The antigen is not known. These data come from a study of identical twins. General study findings and limits: The authors drew conclusions from cross-sectional statistical analysis rather than following the same donors.

TCRdb used MiXCR to reprocess the 5' RACE reads, holding one entry per CDR3 protein. Here the sample spans about 200,000 distinct CDR3 sequences, around 10% being singletons. The CDR3 spans 17 residues. Germline V gene lookup returns CDR1 LGHNA and CDR2 YNFKEQ. Germline trimming cut 0 bases from V and 0 bases from J; bases unmatched to any gene: 5. The chain uses TRBV4-2 and TRBJ2-1; 7 nucleotides agree with TRBD2. The sequence derives from a woman under 30 in good health. Sequencing used memory (CD45RO+) T cells sorted from blood. CDR3 sequence (DNA): TGTGCCAGCAGCCAAGAGGCGGGAGTAACCTCCTACAATGAGCAGTTCTTC. The encoded protein is CASSQEAGVTSYNEQFF.